The sample holds a few counts of the clone carrying this TCR beta chain. Its antigen remains unidentified. The germline CDR1 and CDR2 sequences are LGHNA and YSLEER. V shed 0 bases, J shed 1 base, and the junction held 8 bases outside the gene matches. The CDR3 totals 19 residues. This entry comes from a study of cytomegalovirus exposure and HLA in healthy donors. Study summary: In an early release, HLA-typed donors contributed tens of millions of unique TCR sequences.

Broader study findings: Some highly shared sequence variants likely arose as a pipeline artifact. Researchers left out some V segments, among them TRBV6-2 and TRBV6-3, as indistinguishable. Among TCR beta chains, those listed as cytomegalovirus-associated numbered roughly 150.

13 Jbeta primers and 60 Vbeta primers were used for the PCR. The data were produced by immunoSEQ multiplex PCR, yet TCRdb's version contains in-frame clones alone and is incomplete. The table includes approximately 140,000 clones, around 75% detected once. Specimen: PBMCs. The rearrangement uses TRBV4-3 and TRBJ2-7, with 14 bases identical to TRBD2. The TCR sequence derives from a woman younger than 30 in good health and CMV-seronegative. CDR3 amino acids: CASSQEGTSGSIRSYEQYV. The CDR3 nucleotides read TGCGCCAGCAGCCAAGAAGGGACTAGCGGGAGCATAAGGTCCTACGAGCAGTACGTC.